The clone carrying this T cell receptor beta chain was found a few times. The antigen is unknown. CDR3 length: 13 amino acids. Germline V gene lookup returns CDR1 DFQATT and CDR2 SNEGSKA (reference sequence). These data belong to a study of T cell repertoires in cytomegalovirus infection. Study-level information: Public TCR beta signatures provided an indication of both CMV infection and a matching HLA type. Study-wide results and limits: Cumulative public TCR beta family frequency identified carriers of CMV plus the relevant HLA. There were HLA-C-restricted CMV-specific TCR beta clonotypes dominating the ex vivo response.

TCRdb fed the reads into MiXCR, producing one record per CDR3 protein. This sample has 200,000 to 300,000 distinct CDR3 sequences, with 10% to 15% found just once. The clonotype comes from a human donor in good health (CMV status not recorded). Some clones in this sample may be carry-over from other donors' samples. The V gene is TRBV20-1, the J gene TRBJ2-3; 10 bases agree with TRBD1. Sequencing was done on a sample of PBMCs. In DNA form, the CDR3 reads TGCAGCGCCCCGAGGACAGGGGGTGGTACGCAGTATTTT. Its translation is CSAPRTGGGTQYF.